Listed here are 27 T cell receptor beta chains from one sample, sequenced in a study of technical replicates of blood from a handful of donors. Profiled with immunoSEQ multiplex PCR; TCRdb holds only in-frame clones, not every one. In the table there are around 90,000 clones, around 94% of which are singletons. The sequencing input was T cells isolated from PBMCs. Receptors were obtained from a human donor in good health.

The rearrangement uses TRBV4-1 and TRBJ2-1, with no clear D. Trimming left V 1 base short and J 9 bases short, with 16 bases between. Looked up from germline, CDR1 is MGHRA and CDR2 is YSYEKL. The CDR3 is 15 amino acids. CDR3 coding DNA: TGCGCCAGCAGCCAAGTTGATTGGAATACGGGTGAGCAGTTCTTC. The encoded protein is CASSQVDWNTGEQFF.

V usage is TRBV10-3 and J usage is TRBJ1-1, with TRBD1 matching over 7 bases. This CDR3 has 13 amino acids. CDR1 is ENHRY and CDR2 is SYGVKD in the germline V gene. The trim removed 6 bases at V and 4 bases at J, leaving 5 bases unmatched. CDR3 loop: CAISEQGLTEAFF. The CDR3, as DNA: TGTGCCATCAGCGAACAGGGGCTCACTGAAGCTTTCTTT.

The J gene is TRBJ1-5, the V gene TRBV28, with 12 bases that match TRBD1. Germline-derived CDR1 and CDR2 are MDHEN and SYDVKM. Trimming at V came to 4 bases and at J to 6 bases, leaving 4 bases not matched to a gene. The CDR3 sequence is 15 residues long. CDR3 coding DNA: TGTGCCAGCAGTTCCGGGACAGGGGGCACTCAGCCCCAGCATTTT. This translates into CASSSGTGGTQPQHF.

This chain uses TRBV28 with TRBJ2-7, with a tentative D call TRBD2 (5 bases). CDR3 length: 13 residues. Germline-derived CDR1 and CDR2 are MDHEN and SYDVKM. The ends were cut back, 2 bases at V and 2 bases at J, with 7 bases in the middle. The CDR3, as DNA: TGTGCCAGCAGTTTACTCGGGGCCTACGAGCAGTACTTC. Protein product: CASSLLGAYEQYF.

The chain is built from TRBV19 and TRBJ2-4, with TRBD2 as a possible D gene (6 bases). Germline V lookup: CDR1 LNHDA, CDR2 SQIVND (reference sequence). This CDR3 contains 18 residues. The V and J ends lost 1 base and 2 bases respectively, with 18 bases between them. The CDR3 nucleotides read TGTGCCAGTAGTATAGCCCAACGGGACTCCTGGACCAAAAACATTCAGTACTTC. It yields the protein CASSIAQRDSWTKNIQYF.

This clone is a singleton in its sample. V is TRBV15 and J is TRBJ2-1, with TRBD2 matching over 11 bases. V was pared by 0 bases and J by 9 bases, with 7 bases of the junction left unmatched. CDR1 and CDR2 (germline): LNHNV, YYDKDF (reference sequence). CDR3 length: 16 amino acids. CDR3 bases: TGTGCCACCAGCAGAGAGACTAGCGGGAAAGAGAGTGAGCAGTTCTTC. It encodes CATSRETSGKESEQFF.

The genes are TRBV19 and TRBJ2-7, with 7 bases aligning to TRBD1. V shed 3 bases, J shed 2 bases, and the junction held 7 bases outside the gene matches. This CDR3 comprises 15 residues. The germline V gene has CDR1 LNHDA and CDR2 SQIVND (reference sequence). CDR3 in amino acids: CASSIGDRATYEQYF. CDR3 DNA: TGTGCCAGTAGTATTGGCGACAGGGCTACCTACGAGCAGTACTTC.

J is TRBJ1-5 and V is TRBV7-9; D is perhaps TRBD1 (6 bases). This CDR3 region has 15 residues. The germline V gene has CDR1 SEHNR and CDR2 FQNEAQ (reference sequence). Deletions cut 1 base from V and 6 bases from J, with 13 bases between. CDR3 region: CASSLGGGGGQPQHF. In DNA, the CDR3 is TGTGCCAGCAGCTTAGGGGGAGGGGGAGGTCAGCCCCAGCATTTT.

This chain links TRBV6-5 with TRBJ1-1, with a weak D call TRBD1 (5 bases). V lost 2 bases and J lost 2, with 9 bases in between. This CDR3 contains 14 residues. CDR1 MNHEY and CDR2 SVGAGI come from the germline V gene. The CDR3, as DNA: TGTGCCAGCAGTTACGGACACTATAACACTGAAGCTTTCTTT. It translates to CASSYGHYNTEAFF.

This clone was seen once. This chain uses TRBV5-1 with TRBJ1-3, with D perhaps TRBD1 (5 bases). The CDR3 is made up of 14 amino acids. V was cut by 4 bases and J by 8 bases, with 16 bases left in between. Germline assignment: CDR1 SGHRS and CDR2 YFSETQ. The CDR3 nucleotides are TGCGCCAGCAGCCCGGGACTTAACGGTCACACCATATATTTT. As protein: CASSPGLNGHTIYF.

The V and J genes are TRBV5-1 and TRBJ1-1; D is perhaps TRBD1 (5 bases). CDR3 length: 16 amino acids. The V gene's germline CDR1 is SGHRS and CDR2 YFSETQ. Trimming pared 1 base from V and 4 bases from J, leaving 17 bases between. The CDR3 sequence: CASSLQAGILGTEAFF. The CDR3 DNA reads as TGCGCCAGCAGCTTGCAGGCAGGGATATTAGGCACTGAAGCTTTCTTT.

The chain joins TRBV5-6 to TRBJ1-2; D might be TRBD1 (6 bases). Germline V CDR1 and CDR2: SGHDT, YYEEEE. Trimming pared 1 base from V and 7 bases from J, leaving 23 bases between. The CDR3 is 17 residues long. CDR3 DNA: TGTGCCAGCAGCTTGCGAGGGGGAAGGTATGTGGGATCTGGCTACACCTTC. Encoded protein: CASSLRGGRYVGSGYTF.

The rearrangement uses TRBV28 and TRBJ2-6, with D possibly matching TRBD1 (5 bases). Trimming took off 7 bases at V and 3 bases at J, with 13 bases between the two ends. Germline V CDR1 and CDR2: MDHEN, SYDVKM. The CDR3 length is 15 residues. In nucleotides, the CDR3 is TGTGCCAGCAACCCAAGGGGCCTTGGGGCCAACGTCCTGACTTTC. Protein: CASNPRGLGANVLTF.

This chain connects TRBV18 to TRBJ2-2; D unclear. Between the trimmed V and J ends, which lost 1 base and 7 bases, there was a span of 7 bases. Germline values: CDR1 KGHSH, CDR2 LQKENI. The CDR3 length is 13 residues. CDR3 protein: CASSPQEVGELFF. The CDR3 nucleotides read TGTGCCAGCTCACCACAAGAGGTCGGGGAGCTGTTTTTT.

This rearrangement joins TRBV7-2 to TRBJ1-3; D is unclear. Deletions cut 1 base from V and 4 bases from J, with 5 bases between. The CDR3 is made up of 13 amino acids. CDR1 SGHTA and CDR2 FQGNSA come from the germline V gene. The CDR3 region is CASSLGLGNTIYF. CDR3 coding DNA: TGTGCCAGCAGCTTAGGCCTAGGAAACACCATATATTTT.

This clone was detected once. The rearrangement uses TRBV2 and TRBJ2-7; 10 positions match TRBD1. With V trimmed by 8 bases and J by 7 bases, 11 bases remained unmatched. Germline CDR1 is SNHLY and CDR2 is FYNNEI. This CDR3 is 14 amino acids long. CDR3 DNA sequence: TGTGCCAGCTCGTGGGGACAGGGGCGCCGAGAGCAGTACTTC. Its protein is CASSWGQGRREQYF.

This chain links TRBV4-1 with TRBJ1-4, with 8 bases matching TRBD1. The length of the CDR3 is 15 residues. V lost 3 bases, J lost 6 bases, and 6 bases stayed unmatched. The V gene's germline CDR1 is MGHRA and CDR2 YSYEKL. CDR3 sequence (DNA): TGCGCCAGCAGCCAGGCTCCGGGACAGGATGAAAAACTGTTTTTT. Residues: CASSQAPGQDEKLFF.

This rearrangement joins TRBV28 to TRBJ1-5; weak D call: TRBD1 (6 bases). Trimming took off 8 bases at V and 2 bases at J, with 13 bases between the two ends. The V gene's germline CDR1 is MDHEN and CDR2 SYDVKM. The CDR3 is made up of 14 amino acids. The CDR3 DNA follows: TGTGCCAGCCTAATAGGGGGGGGCAATCAGCCCCAGCATTTT. It is translated as CASLIGGGNQPQHF.

This clone was detected only once. This chain connects TRBV10-2 to TRBJ2-7, with 13 bases identical to TRBD2. The CDR3 has 20 residues. The germline V gene has CDR1 WSHSY and CDR2 SAAADI. V shed 3 bases and J 2 bases; nucleotides not matched to a gene: 16. CDR3 region: CASSEGGRRGLAGFPYEQYF. In nucleotides, the CDR3 is TGCGCCAGCAGTGAAGGGGGGCGACGGGGACTAGCGGGATTCCCCTACGAGCAGTACTTC.

The chain carries TRBV9 and TRBJ2-6, with TRBD2 as a possible D gene (6 bases). Germline lookup yields CDR1 SGDLS and CDR2 YYNGEE. The V end lost 0 bases, the J end lost 2 bases, and 9 bases lay between the germline ends. This CDR3 contains 16 residues. The CDR3 DNA sequence: TGTGCCAGCAGCGTAGTCGGGGGAACTGGGGCCAACGTCCTGACTTTC. Its translation is CASSVVGGTGANVLTF.

The chain carries TRBV19 and TRBJ2-7, with a tentative D call TRBD1 (6 bases). This CDR3 region has 15 residues. V was cut by 2 bases and J by 5 bases, with 16 bases left in between. Germline CDR1 and CDR2: LNHDA and SQIVND (reference sequence). Written as DNA, the CDR3 is TGTGCCAGTAGTATAACGATGACAGGCCGCCACGAGCAGTACTTC. As protein: CASSITMTGRHEQYF.

J is TRBJ2-7 and V is TRBV9; 9 bases are shared with TRBD1. Germline values: CDR1 SGDLS, CDR2 YYNGEE. The CDR3 spans 14 residues. V dropped 3 bases and J dropped 5; count of bases not matched to a gene: 6. In DNA, the CDR3 is TGTGCCAGCAGCGCGGGACAGGGAATTGACGAGCAGTACTTC. Its protein is CASSAGQGIDEQYF.

The rearrangement links TRBV7-9 to TRBJ2-5; D is ambiguous. The V end lost 4 bases, the J end lost 5 bases, and 5 bases lay between the germline ends. The CDR3 has 11 amino acids. Germline V lookup: CDR1 SEHNR, CDR2 FQNEAQ (reference sequence). The CDR3 protein is CASSSSETQYF. The CDR3 coding sequence is TGTGCCAGCAGCTCCTCCGAGACCCAGTACTTC. The variable domain in full, completed from reference TRBV7-9 and TRBJ2-5, reads DTGVSQNPRHKITKRGQNVTFRCDPISEHNRLYWYRQTLGQGPEFLTYFQNEAQLEKSRLLSDRFSAERPKGSFSTLEIQRTEQGDSAMYLCASSSSETQYFGPGTRLLVL.

This rearrangement joins TRBV20-1 to TRBJ1-1, with D possibly being TRBD1 (6 bases). The CDR3 runs to 11 residues. The germline CDR1 and CDR2 sequences are DFQATT and SNEGSKA (reference sequence). V lost 6 bases, J lost 7 bases, and 12 bases lay in between. As DNA, the CDR3 is TGCAGTGCCCGAGGACAGCTTGAAGCTTTCTTT. It codes for CSARGQLEAFF.

The chain has TRBV6-5 and TRBJ1-1, with D perhaps matching TRBD1 (6 bases). Germline CDR1 and CDR2: MNHEY and SVGAGI. CDR3 length: 14 residues. V gave up 6 bases and J gave up 5 bases, with 16 bases separating them. The DNA for the CDR3 is TGTGCCAGCAGAACCCCGGGGGGCCTAACTGAAGCTTTCTTT. Amino acids: CASRTPGGLTEAFF.

The chain employs TRBV5-1 and TRBJ2-5, with unresolved D. CDR1 is SGHRS, CDR2 YFSETQ, per germline. The CDR3 is 13 residues long. V lost 4 bases to trimming and J lost 5 bases, with 12 bases between them. CDR3 DNA: TGCGCCAGCAGCCCGTTAAAGGAGGAGACCCAGTACTTC. Its protein product is CASSPLKEETQYF.

The chain links TRBV2 to TRBJ2-5, with 13 bases matching TRBD2. The CDR3 consists of 14 residues. The V gene's germline CDR1 is SNHLY and CDR2 FYNNEI. Unmatched junction bases numbered 5, after V lost 8 bases and J lost 5 bases. The CDR3 coding sequence is TGTGCCAGCCTGAAACTAGCGGGGGGGGAGACCCAGTACTTC. It is translated as CASLKLAGGETQYF.